This T cell receptor beta chain was documented in a study of shared clonotypes between healthy human individuals. Genomic DNA of every subset was divided equally among multiple immunoSEQ plates. Under the authors' procedure: Junction-only immunoSEQ sequences carried no quality scores, so filtering differed. Sequenced by immunoSEQ multiplex PCR; TCRdb stores in-frame clones only, minus some. V and J calls and clone size are as listed in that table; D and trimming were resolved from the DNA. The sample yields about 2.3 million clones, approximately 95% seen once. Concerning this clone: As yet, its antigen is unknown.

In germline, CDR1 is SGHRS, CDR2 YFSETQ. The length of the CDR3 is 13 residues. Trimming took off 0 bases at V and 4 bases at J, with 7 bases between the two ends. Findings and limits, study-wide: There were few donors, and this limited the genetic and exposure-history diversity represented.

The clonotype comes from a young man in good health. Some clones in this sample may be carry-over from other donors' samples. The sample taken for sequencing was naive CD4+ T cells from PBMCs. The subset was: CD45RA+ positively selected. This chain connects TRBV5-1 to TRBJ1-2, with D uncertain. For the CDR3, the DNA is TGCGCCAGCAGCTTGGCTCCAACCTATGGCTACACCTTC. Its protein product is CASSLAPTYGYTF.